These 32 T cell receptor beta chains were sequenced from one sample in a study of cytotoxic CD8 clonotypes in ibrutinib-treated CLL. This table comes from immunoSEQ multiplex PCR, and its TCRdb copy is limited to in-frame clones, with some not included. The sample holds more than 70,000 clones, roughly 83% seen once. The sequences come from PBMCs, collected after 12 months of ibrutinib treatment. The source of these receptors is a human donor with chronic lymphocytic leukemia.

V gene TRBV6-1 combines with J gene TRBJ2-2; D is possibly TRBD2 (5 bases). Trimming left V 6 bases short and J 0 bases short, with 11 bases between. Germline V gene lookup returns CDR1 MNHNS and CDR2 SASEGT. CDR3 size: 15 residues. In DNA, the CDR3 is TGTGCCAGCAGGAGAGCGGCCGCGAACACCGGGGAGCTGTTTTTT. This sequence encodes CASRRAAANTGELFF.

The rearrangement uses TRBV5-1 and TRBJ2-5, with TRBD1 as a possible D gene (7 bases). The V gene's germline CDR1 is SGHRS and CDR2 YFSETQ. CDR3 size: 16 residues. V lost 4 bases and J 2 bases, leaving 18 bases between the germline ends. The CDR3 DNA follows: TGCGCCAGCAGCCGTGCAGGGGGGCCGGGGCAAGAGACCCAGTACTTC. It encodes CASSRAGGPGQETQYF.

On this clone itself: Other DNA sequences from this sample encode an identical CDR3 as well. V is TRBV18 and J is TRBJ2-6; D is possibly TRBD2 (6 bases). This CDR3 is built from 15 residues. The germline V gene has CDR1 KGHSH and CDR2 LQKENI. The V gene lost 3 bases and the J gene lost 0 bases, with 6 bases spanning the gap. As DNA, the CDR3 is TGTGCCAGCTCACCGGGGGGCTCTGGGGCCAACGTCCTGACTTTC. It codes for CASSPGGSGANVLTF.

This clone came up a few times. This rearrangement joins TRBV5-1 to TRBJ1-1; D gene unclear. V was clipped by 0 bases and J by 5 bases, with 11 bases between them. The CDR3 is made up of 14 amino acids. Germline lookup yields CDR1 SGHRS and CDR2 YFSETQ. For the CDR3, the DNA is TGCGCCAGCAGCTTGGGAAGGGCGGCGACTGAAGCTTTCTTT. It translates to CASSLGRAATEAFF. The whole variable domain, remainder taken from reference TRBV5-1 and TRBJ1-1, is KAGVTQTPRYLIKTRGQQVTLSCSPISGHRSVSWYQQTPGQGLQFLFEYFSETQRNKGNFPGRFSGRQFSNSRSEMNVSTLELGDSALYLCASSLGRAATEAFFGQGTRLTVV.

The chain carries TRBV7-9 and TRBJ1-4; no reliable D call. CDR1 is SEHNR, CDR2 FQNEAQ, per germline (reference sequence). Trimming stripped 2 bases from V and 3 bases from J, with 7 bases between. The CDR3 is 14 amino acids. The CDR3 loop is CASSLLAANEKLFF. The DNA for the CDR3 is TGTGCCAGCAGCTTACTGGCTGCTAATGAAAAACTGTTTTTT.

This clone was picked up one time. This chain links TRBV10-3 with TRBJ1-1; the D is unclear. Trimming removed 6 bases from V and 0 bases from J, with 11 bases in between. CDR1 is ENHRY and CDR2 is SYGVKD in the germline V gene. This CDR3 region has 14 residues. CDR3 sequence (DNA): TGTGCCATCAGCGCCAGTGGGGTGAACACTGAAGCTTTCTTT. Protein product: CAISASGVNTEAFF.

The chain uses TRBV18 and TRBJ2-7; TRBD1 matches 9 bases. Germline CDR1 and CDR2: KGHSH and LQKENI. The CDR3 sequence is 15 residues long. The trim removed 8 bases at V and 2 bases at J, leaving 10 bases unmatched. The CDR3: CASRPGTGTTYEQYF. The CDR3 DNA reads TGTGCCAGCCGTCCCGGGACAGGGACCACCTACGAGCAGTACTTC.

This clone was counted at least ten times. The chain links TRBV18 to TRBJ1-2, with a possible D match to TRBD1 (5 bases). The CDR3 has 13 residues. CDR1 and CDR2 from the germline V gene are KGHSH and LQKENI. V was trimmed by 6 bases and J by 0 bases, leaving 8 bases between them. In DNA, the CDR3 is TGTGCCAGCTCCGAACAGGCTAACTATGGCTACACCTTC. It translates to CASSEQANYGYTF.

The V call is TRBV4-3, the J call TRBJ2-1, with 11 positions matching TRBD2. Trimming at V came to 3 bases and at J to 8 bases, leaving 9 bases not matched to a gene. CDR1 LGHNA and CDR2 YSLEER come from the germline V gene. CDR3 length: 16 residues. This CDR3 reads CASSQGPGLADDEQFF. The CDR3, as DNA: TGCGCCAGCAGCCAGGGACCGGGACTAGCGGACGATGAGCAGTTCTTC.

The chain recombines TRBV29-1 with TRBJ1-5; weak D call: TRBD1 (6 bases). V was trimmed by 1 base and J by 8 bases, leaving 18 bases between them. The CDR3 is made up of 15 amino acids. The germline CDR1 and CDR2 sequences are SQVTM and ANQGSEA. The CDR3 is CSVEVGASGGEPQHF. The CDR3 DNA is TGCAGCGTTGAAGTGGGGGCCTCGGGAGGGGAGCCCCAGCATTTT.

The chain couples TRBV5-1 to TRBJ2-1; 12 bases match TRBD1. Trimming removed 4 bases from V and 9 bases from J; junction bases left unmatched: 5. The CDR3 has 14 amino acids. Germline V CDR1 and CDR2: SGHRS, YFSETQ. The DNA for the CDR3 is TGCGCCAGCAGCCGGGACAGGGGGCTGGGTGAGCAGTTCTTC. Translation gives CASSRDRGLGEQFF.

This clone was observed a single time. V gene TRBV7-7 combines with J gene TRBJ2-3; 8 nucleotides agree with TRBD1. V dropped 4 bases and J dropped 2; count of bases not matched to a gene: 5. The CDR3 covers 15 residues. Germline CDR1 is SSHAT and CDR2 is FNYEAQ (reference sequence). The CDR3 region has the DNA TGTGCCAGCAGCTCGACAGGGGCCCCCACAGATACGCAGTATTTT. This translates into CASSSTGAPTDTQYF.

This clone was seen a few times. V gene TRBV27 combines with J gene TRBJ1-5; TRBD1 matches at 12 bases. V lost 8 bases, J lost 2 bases, and 19 bases stayed unmatched. This CDR3 has 20 residues. In germline, CDR1 is MNHEY, CDR2 SMNVEV (reference sequence). The CDR3 nucleotides read TGTGCCAGCCGAAACAGGGGGACAGGGGGCTCGGGAAGGGGCAATCAGCCCCAGCATTTT. Translated: CASRNRGTGGSGRGNQPQHF.

The gene calls are TRBV27 and TRBJ1-1; D perhaps matches TRBD1 (5 bases). Trimming pared 2 bases from V and 4 bases from J, leaving 17 bases between. CDR3 size: 16 residues. The germline CDR1 and CDR2 sequences are MNHEY and SMNVEV (reference sequence). CDR3 amino acids: CASSLDPRRVGTEAFF. The CDR3 DNA sequence: TGTGCCAGCAGTTTAGACCCCCGCAGGGTGGGCACTGAAGCTTTCTTT.

For this clone: Other DNA sequences from this sample encode an identical CDR3 as well. This chain joins TRBV5-1 and TRBJ1-3; no reliable D call. The germline CDR1 and CDR2 sequences are SGHRS and YFSETQ. The CDR3 contains 15 residues. V dropped 0 bases and J dropped 4 bases, with 11 bases sitting between them. For the CDR3, the DNA is TGCGCCAGCAGCTTGGCCGGAGGGTCGGGAAACACCATATATTTT. This translates into CASSLAGGSGNTIYF.

V usage is TRBV5-6 and J usage is TRBJ1-5, with TRBD1 as a possible D gene (5 bases). CDR3 length: 14 residues. V gave up 3 bases and J gave up 7 bases, with 14 bases separating them. Germline CDR1 SGHDT, CDR2 YYEEEE. The DNA of the CDR3 is TGTGCCAGCAGCTGGTGGGGGGATGCGCAGCCCCAGCATTTT. As protein: CASSWWGDAQPQHF.

V gene TRBV7-2 combines with J gene TRBJ2-7; D ambiguous. The V gene lost 5 bases and the J gene lost 1 base, with 12 bases spanning the gap. Germline assignment: CDR1 SGHTA and CDR2 FQGNSA. The CDR3 totals 14 residues. The CDR3: CASSLPYGSYEQYF. DNA of the CDR3: TGTGCCAGCAGCCTCCCTTATGGATCCTACGAGCAGTACTTC.

V and J are TRBV29-1 and TRBJ1-1; 7 bases are a match to TRBD1. The CDR3 length is 13 residues. Germline V CDR1 and CDR2: SQVTM, ANQGSEA. Trimming removed 6 bases from V and 2 bases from J; junction bases left unmatched: 6. The CDR3 nucleotides are TGCAGCGTCCAAAGACAGGGCAACACTGAAGCTTTCTTT. Translated: CSVQRQGNTEAFF.

The J gene is TRBJ2-7, the V gene TRBV5-8; TRBD1 might be the D (5 bases). CDR1 SGHTS and CDR2 YDEGEE come from the germline V gene. Between the trimmed V and J ends, which lost 4 bases and 0 bases, there was a span of 17 bases. This CDR3 has 16 residues. The CDR3 region has the DNA TGTGCCAGCAGCGCATACAGGTTGGTTGGCTCCTACGAGCAGTACTTC. As protein: CASSAYRLVGSYEQYF.

The table lists this clone with a few counts. The CDR3 region has the DNA TGTGCCAGCAGGGGAACAGGGGCCCACTATGGCTACACCTTC. Protein: CASRGTGAHYGYTF. The rearrangement joins TRBV6-5 to TRBJ1-2; 7 nucleotides match TRBD1. With V trimmed by 6 bases and J by 3 bases, 7 bases remained unmatched. The CDR3 spans 14 residues. CDR1 is MNHEY and CDR2 is SVGAGI in the germline V gene.

The CDR3 protein is CASSRRAGTETQYF. The CDR3 region has the DNA TGTGCCAGCAGCCGGCGCGCGGGGACGGAGACCCAGTACTTC. This chain uses TRBV14 with TRBJ2-5; D is possibly TRBD2 (6 bases). The V gene's germline CDR1 is SGHDN and CDR2 FVKESK. This CDR3 is 14 amino acids long. Trimming pared 4 bases from V and 5 bases from J, leaving 14 bases between. The variable domain in full, with the rest retrieved from reference TRBV14 and TRBJ2-5, is EAGVTQFPSHSVIEKGQTVTLRCDPISGHDNLYWYRRVMGKEIKFLLHFVKESKQDESGMPNNRFLAERTGGTYSTLKVQPAELEDSGVYFCASSRRAGTETQYFGPGTRLLVL.

The V call is TRBV19, the J call TRBJ1-5; no clear D. The germline gives CDR1 LNHDA, CDR2 SQIVND (reference sequence). Trimming shortened V by 3 bases and J by 4 bases, and 10 bases separated the two germline ends. The CDR3 is 14 residues long. The CDR3, as DNA: TGTGCCAGTAGTATGCTGCAGATTAATCAGCCCCAGCATTTT. As protein: CASSMLQINQPQHF.

The gene calls are TRBV18 and TRBJ1-5, with D perhaps matching TRBD1 (5 bases). Trimming took 3 bases from V and 7 from J, leaving 10 bases between them. CDR3 length: 13 amino acids. Germline lookup yields CDR1 KGHSH and CDR2 LQKENI. Here the CDR3 DNA reads TGTGCCAGCTCACCGAAAGGGGCACAGCCCCAGCATTTT. This translates into CASSPKGAQPQHF.

The CDR3 coding sequence is TGTGCCAGCAGCTTGTATGGACAGGCCGGACAGCCCCAGCATTTT. Protein product: CASSLYGQAGQPQHF. The V and J genes are TRBV5-5 and TRBJ1-5; 7 bases map to TRBD1. The V gene's germline CDR1 is SGHKS and CDR2 YYEKEE (reference sequence). Germline trimming cut 1 base from V and 7 bases from J; bases unmatched to any gene: 8. The CDR3 runs to 15 residues.

The chain carries TRBV7-2 and TRBJ2-2; D gene unclear. Per the germline V gene, CDR1 is SGHTA and CDR2 is FQGNSA. V lost 2 bases to trimming and J lost 4 bases, with 5 bases between them. This CDR3 is 13 amino acids long. The CDR3 spells CASSLRVTGELFF. The CDR3 region has the DNA TGTGCCAGCAGCTTAAGGGTCACCGGGGAGCTGTTTTTT.

The gene calls are TRBV28 and TRBJ2-7; D is possibly TRBD1 (6 bases). The CDR3 length is 14 residues. V was clipped by 3 bases and J by 2 bases, with 11 bases between them. Germline V gives CDR1 MDHEN, CDR2 SYDVKM. The CDR3 sequence is CASSLDRTAYEQYF. The CDR3 DNA sequence: TGTGCCAGCAGTTTGGACCGGACAGCCTACGAGCAGTACTTC.

This clone is a singleton in its sample. This chain links TRBV11-3 with TRBJ2-2; TRBD1 matches 8 bases. The CDR3 runs 15 residues. V dropped 5 bases and J dropped 4; count of bases not matched to a gene: 6. CDR1 is SGHNT and CDR2 is YENEEA in the germline V gene. DNA of the CDR3: TGTGCCAGCAGCCCCGGACAGGGAGGCACCGGGGAGCTGTTTTTT. It codes for CASSPGQGGTGELFF. The complete variable domain, with remaining parts taken from reference TRBV11-3 and TRBJ2-2, reads EAGVVQSPRYKIIEKKQPVAFWCNPISGHNTLYWYLQNLGQGPELLIRYENEEAVDDSQLPKDRFSAERLKGVDSTLKIQPAELGDSAVYLCASSPGQGGTGELFFGEGSRLTVL.

The chain joins TRBV25-1 to TRBJ2-3; D possibly matches TRBD1 or TRBD2 (5 bases each). Germline assignment: CDR1 MGHDK and CDR2 SYGVNS. This CDR3 comprises 16 residues. Trimming left V 1 base short and J 3 bases short, with 14 bases between. DNA of the CDR3: TGTGCCAGCAGTGAATTCCGGGGACGTTTAACAGATACGCAGTATTTT. It codes for CASSEFRGRLTDTQYF.

The chain uses TRBV19 and TRBJ2-3; tentatively, D is TRBD1 or TRBD2 (5 bases each). The CDR3 is 13 residues long. Germline V gives CDR1 LNHDA, CDR2 SQIVND (reference sequence). Trimming removed 10 bases from V and 4 bases from J, with 15 bases in between. DNA for the CDR3: TGTGCCACCCGGGGACCCCCCGCAGATACGCAGTATTTT. This sequence encodes CATRGPPADTQYF.

The gene calls are TRBV5-5 and TRBJ1-2; no definite D call. The germline gives CDR1 SGHKS, CDR2 YYEKEE (reference sequence). This CDR3 is built from 13 residues. V lost 0 bases to trimming and J lost 4 bases, with 7 bases between them. The CDR3: CASSLGRPYGYTF. CDR3 nucleotide sequence: TGTGCCAGCAGCTTGGGCAGGCCCTATGGCTACACCTTC.

The CDR3 region is CASSSRGAPNYGYTF. The CDR3, as DNA: TGTGCCAGCAGTTCCCGGGGCGCCCCTAACTATGGCTACACCTTC. The chain carries TRBV6-5 and TRBJ1-2, with TRBD1 as a possible D gene (5 bases). V was shortened by 4 bases and J by 0 bases, with 12 bases between the two germline ends. Germline V gives CDR1 MNHEY, CDR2 SVGAGI. This CDR3 contains 15 residues.

J is TRBJ1-5 and V is TRBV18; no clear D gene. V lost 2 bases to trimming and J lost 0 bases, with 11 bases between them. The CDR3 has 16 residues. Germline assignment: CDR1 KGHSH and CDR2 LQKENI. The CDR3 nucleotides are TGTGCCAGCTCACCAGGTCCCCCGGTTAGCAATCAGCCCCAGCATTTT. Translation gives CASSPGPPVSNQPQHF.